One and the same sample provided the 18 T cell receptor beta chains below, sequenced in a study of regulatory T cells in long-lasting Graves disease. Time point described: newly diagnosed GD, antithyroid drugs for less than 3 months. PBMC-derived RNA was used for the TCR library. Through Arm-PCR of CDR3 regions and iRepertoire HTBI primers, TCR beta libraries were built. TCRdb used MiXCR to reprocess the multiplex PCR reads, holding one entry per CDR3 protein. The sample lists about 240,000 distinct CDR3 sequences; about 19% were seen once. This specimen was peripheral blood mononuclear cells (PBMCs), taken at new diagnosis, from a patient treated with antithyroid drugs. The receptor source for this set is a female donor with Graves disease.

This clonotype was observed at least ten times. The chain uses TRBV12-3 or TRBV12-4 and TRBJ2-7; 9 bases are a match to TRBD1. There are 14 residues in the CDR3. Trimming at V came to 3 bases and at J to 2 bases, leaving 2 bases not matched to a gene. In nucleotides, the CDR3 is TGTGCCAGCAGTTTTGGGACAGGGACCTACGAGCAGTACTTC. Amino acids: CASSFGTGTYEQYF.

This clonotype was seen ten or more times. The V call is TRBV5-5, the J call TRBJ1-4; 8 bases align to TRBD1. The CDR3 covers 14 residues. Germline values: CDR1 SGHKS, CDR2 YYEKEE (reference sequence). The V gene end was trimmed by 1 base and the J gene end by 7 bases; junction bases not matched to a gene: 3. CDR3 in DNA: TGTGCCAGCAGCTTGCAGGGGGCGCGTGAAAAACTGTTTTTT. It translates to CASSLQGAREKLFF.

This clonotype was picked up many times. The chain has TRBV6-5 and TRBJ2-2; tentative D call: TRBD1 (6 bases). Trimming left V 2 bases short and J 0 bases short, with 7 bases between. CDR1 is MNHEY and CDR2 is SVGAGI in the germline V gene. There are 15 residues in the CDR3. CDR3 coding DNA: TGTGCCAGCAGTTACGGGACAACGAACACCGGGGAGCTGTTTTTT. It translates to CASSYGTTNTGELFF.

Notes on this clonotype: This likely stems from a read error, as it lies one base from a far larger clone. The chain is built from TRBV11-2 and TRBJ2-5, with D maybe TRBD2 (5 bases). CDR1 is SGHAT and CDR2 is FQNNGV in the germline V gene. The CDR3 extends over 14 amino acids. The CDR3 DNA reads TGTCCCAGCAGCTCCCCATGGGGAGAAGAGACCCAGTACTTC. Residues: CPSSSPWGEETQYF.

This clonotype was found many times. The V and J genes are TRBV11-3 and TRBJ2-1, with D possibly TRBD1 on 6 matching bases. The CDR3 totals 13 residues. Looked up from germline, CDR1 is SGHNT and CDR2 is YENEEA. V lost 5 bases to trimming and J lost 3 bases, with 8 bases between them. The DNA for the CDR3 is TGTGCCAGCAGCACACAGGGCTACAATGAGCAGTTCTTC. Translated, it gives CASSTQGYNEQFF.

This clonotype showed up many times. In nucleotides, the CDR3 is TGCGCCAGCAGCTTTAGGACTAGCGGGAGTAATTTTGGGTCGAATGAGCAGTTCTTC. This gives the protein CASSFRTSGSNFGSNEQFF. The rearrangement joins TRBV5-1 to TRBJ2-1, with 13 bases that match TRBD2. The trim removed 2 bases at V and 7 bases at J, leaving 15 bases unmatched. The germline gives CDR1 SGHRS, CDR2 YFSETQ. The CDR3 loop spans 19 amino acids.

This chain links TRBV4-2 with TRBJ2-5; perhaps TRBD2 as D (6 bases). This CDR3 spans 16 amino acids. Looked up from germline, CDR1 is LGHNA and CDR2 is YNFKEQ. V lost 5 bases, J lost 0 bases, and 16 bases lay in between. The CDR3 region has the DNA TGTGCCAGCAGCTTAGGGGACTCTTGGTACCAAGAGACCCAGTACTTC. This codes for CASSLGDSWYQETQYF.

This clonotype was counted ten times or more. This chain links TRBV10-1 with TRBJ1-3; D is perhaps TRBD1 (5 bases). Trimming cost V 4 bases and J 0 bases, with 7 bases left between them. Germline CDR1 is WNHNN and CDR2 is SYGVQD (reference sequence). The CDR3 is 14 residues long. The chain's CDR3 is CASSGDGSGNTIYF. The CDR3 DNA follows: TGCGCCAGCAGTGGGGACGGCTCTGGAAACACCATATATTTT.

This clonotype showed up many times. This chain uses TRBV30 with TRBJ1-5; 9 positions agree with TRBD1. J gave up 0 bases and V 3 bases, and 3 bases lay outside the gene matches. CDR3 length: 15 amino acids. Germline-derived CDR1 and CDR2 are GTSNPN and SVGIG (reference sequence). The CDR3 loop reads CAWRIQGASNQPQHF. CDR3 bases: TGTGCCTGGAGGATACAGGGGGCTAGCAATCAGCCCCAGCATTTT.

This clonotype appeared many times. The genes are TRBV6-2 or TRBV6-3 and TRBJ2-3; 7 nucleotides align to TRBD2. This CDR3 has 16 amino acids. V lost 5 bases to trimming and J lost 0 bases; unmatched junction nucleotides: 8. The germline V gene has CDR1 MNHEY and CDR2 SVGEGT. The CDR3 DNA sequence: TGTGCCAGCAGTGTGCGGCAGCGGGAAAGCACAGATACGCAGTATTTT. Residues: CASSVRQRESTDTQYF.

At least ten counts were recorded for this clonotype. Germline and junction disagree at one end, which may indicate a read error. The V and J genes are TRBV5-1 and TRBJ1-2; TRBD1 matches at 7 bases. This CDR3 region has 15 residues. The germline V gene has CDR1 SGHRS and CDR2 YFSETQ. CDR3 loop: CASSLGQTGVYGYTF. CDR3 DNA: TGTGCCAGCAGCTTGGGGCAAACAGGGGTCTATGGCTACACCTTC.

V is TRBV5-5 and J is TRBJ1-5; D not resolved. Germline V gene data show CDR1 as SGHKS and CDR2 as YYEKEE (reference sequence). V dropped 4 bases and J dropped 3 bases, with 11 bases sitting between them. CDR3 size: 14 residues. CDR3 protein: CASSLGRHNQPQHF. The CDR3 DNA is TGTGCCAGCAGCCTAGGACGGCACAATCAGCCCCAGCATTTT.

At least ten counts were recorded for this clonotype. The chain is built from TRBV3-1 and TRBJ2-7; 9 positions agree with TRBD1. The CDR3 runs 15 residues. Germline V CDR1 and CDR2: LGHDT, YNNKEL (reference sequence). Trimming took 4 bases from V and 5 from J; bases not matched to a gene: 9. This chain's CDR3 is CASSPLGQGFDEQYF. The CDR3 bases are TGTGCCAGCAGCCCACTCGGACAGGGGTTCGACGAGCAGTACTTC.

Concerning this clonotype itself: A far bigger clonotype differs at one base, so this is likely a read error. The chain uses TRBV7-3 and TRBJ2-7; D ambiguous. CDR1 is SGHTA, CDR2 FQGTGA, per germline. Deletions cut 4 bases from V and 7 bases from J, with 14 bases between. This CDR3 has 13 amino acids. The CDR3 nucleotides are TGTGCCAGCAGCTCCTACCTAGGCAATGAGCAGTACTTC. This translates into CASSSYLGNEQYF.

A few counts support this clonotype. This chain links TRBV9 with TRBJ2-5; TRBD2 is a possible D gene (6 bases). Deletions cut 4 bases from V and 4 bases from J, with 17 bases between. The CDR3 is 15 amino acids. Germline CDR1 reads SGDLS; CDR2 reads YYNGEE. The CDR3 loop reads CASSLTGVRGETQYF. DNA for the CDR3: TGTGCCAGCAGCCTTACGGGGGTGCGGGGAGAGACCCAGTACTTC.

This clonotype was picked up many times. The chain carries TRBV7-2 and TRBJ1-2, with a tentative D call TRBD1 (5 bases). The ends were cut back, 4 bases at V and 5 bases at J, with 20 bases in the middle. Germline CDR1 SGHTA, CDR2 FQGNSA. There are 16 residues in the CDR3. The CDR3 DNA is TGTGCCAGCAGCTCACGCCCAGGGATGTTACATTATGGCTACACCTTC. Its translation: CASSSRPGMLHYGYTF.

In its sample, this clonotype was seen many times. V is TRBV7-2 and J is TRBJ1-5, with D maybe TRBD1 (6 bases). V dropped 1 base and J dropped 6 bases, with 13 bases sitting between them. Germline V gene data show CDR1 as SGHTA and CDR2 as FQGNSA. The CDR3 has 15 residues. CDR3 coding DNA: TGTGCCAGCAGCTTAGTGTCGGGGGGCGGTCAGCCCCAGCATTTT. Translation: CASSLVSGGGQPQHF.

This clonotype came up many times. CDR3 sequence reads: CSGVNSGSYEQYF. The CDR3 DNA reads TGCAGCGGTGTGAATAGCGGATCCTACGAGCAGTACTTC. The chain uses TRBV29-1 and TRBJ2-7; weak D call: TRBD2 (6 bases). Deletions cut 7 bases from V and 1 base from J, with 14 bases between. This CDR3 is 13 amino acids long. CDR1 is SQVTM and CDR2 is ANQGSEA in the germline V gene.